This T cell receptor beta chain was captured by sequencing in a study of OX40 agonist ivuxolimab in advanced cancers. Only in-frame clones appear in the TCRdb table, and some are missing; sequencing was by immunoSEQ multiplex PCR. Among 75,000 to 100,000 clones listed, more than 80% were seen once. There are a few counts of this clone. The ends were cut back, 2 bases at V and 4 bases at J, with 9 bases in the middle. Looked up from germline, CDR1 is MNHEY and CDR2 is SVGAGI. CDR3 length: 14 residues. This specimen consisted of CD4+ or CD8+ T cells sorted from blood, obtained in a trial of the OX40 agonist ivuxolimab. The chain uses TRBV6-5 and TRBJ1-5, with D hard to call. The TCR was taken from an adult with an advanced solid tumor such as melanoma, head and neck, liver or kidney cancer. The DNA for the CDR3 is TGTGCCAGCAGTTACAGTCCGGCGAATCAGCCCCAGCATTTT. As protein: CASSYSPANQPQHF.